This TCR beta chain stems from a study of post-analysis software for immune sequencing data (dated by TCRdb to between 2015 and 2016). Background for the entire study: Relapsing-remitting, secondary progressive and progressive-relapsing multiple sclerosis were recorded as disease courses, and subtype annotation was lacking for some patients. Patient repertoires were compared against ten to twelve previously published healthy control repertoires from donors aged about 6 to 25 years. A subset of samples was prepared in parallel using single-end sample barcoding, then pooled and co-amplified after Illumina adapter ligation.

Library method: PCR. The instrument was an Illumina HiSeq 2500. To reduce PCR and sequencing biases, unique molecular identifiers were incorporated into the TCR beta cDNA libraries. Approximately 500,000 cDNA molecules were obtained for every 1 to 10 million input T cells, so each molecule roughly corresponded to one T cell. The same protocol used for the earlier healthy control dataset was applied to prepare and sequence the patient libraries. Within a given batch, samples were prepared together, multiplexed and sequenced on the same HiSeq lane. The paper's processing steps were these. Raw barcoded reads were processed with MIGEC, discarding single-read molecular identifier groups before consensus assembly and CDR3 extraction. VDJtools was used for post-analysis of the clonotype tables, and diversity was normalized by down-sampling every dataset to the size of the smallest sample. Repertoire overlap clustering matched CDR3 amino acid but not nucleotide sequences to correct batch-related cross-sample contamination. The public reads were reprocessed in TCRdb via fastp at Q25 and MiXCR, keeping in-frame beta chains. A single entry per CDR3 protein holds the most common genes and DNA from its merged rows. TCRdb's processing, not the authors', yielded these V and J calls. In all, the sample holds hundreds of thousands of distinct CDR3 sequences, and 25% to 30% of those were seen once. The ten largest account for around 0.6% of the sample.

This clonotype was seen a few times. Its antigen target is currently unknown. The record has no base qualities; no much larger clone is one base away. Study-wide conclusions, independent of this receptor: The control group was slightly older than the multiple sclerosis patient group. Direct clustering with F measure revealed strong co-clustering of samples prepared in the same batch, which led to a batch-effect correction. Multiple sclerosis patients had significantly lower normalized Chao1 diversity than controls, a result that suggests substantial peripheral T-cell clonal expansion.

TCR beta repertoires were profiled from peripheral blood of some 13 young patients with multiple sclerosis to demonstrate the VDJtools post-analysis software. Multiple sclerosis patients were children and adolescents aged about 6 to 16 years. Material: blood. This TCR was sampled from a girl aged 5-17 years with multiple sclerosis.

The CDR3 region: CASSQEVGTAETQYF. The DNA sequence is TGCGCCAGCAGCCAAGAGGTCGGGACAGCAGAGACCCAGTACTTC. The chain links TRBV4-3 with TRBJ2-5, with 7 middle bases fitting TRBD1. The V end gives up 0 bases and the J end 4 bases, leaving 5 bases in the junction not matched to a gene. The CDR1 and CDR2 encoded by the germline V gene are LGHNA and YSLEER. From the cysteine up to the phenylalanine, the CDR3 has a length of 15 residues. The only DNA kept is the CDR3, 45 bases in frame from the first base.